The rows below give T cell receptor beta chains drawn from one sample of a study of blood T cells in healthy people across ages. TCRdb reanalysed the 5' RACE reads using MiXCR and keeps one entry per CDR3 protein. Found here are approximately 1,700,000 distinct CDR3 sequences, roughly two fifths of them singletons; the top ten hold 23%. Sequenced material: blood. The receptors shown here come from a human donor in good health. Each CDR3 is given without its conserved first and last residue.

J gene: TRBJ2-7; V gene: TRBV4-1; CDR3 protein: ASSQFDMTYEQY
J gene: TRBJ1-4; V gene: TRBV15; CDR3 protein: ATSGRAQSEKLF
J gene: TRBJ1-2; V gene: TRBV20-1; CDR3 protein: SGLTGGGHYGYT
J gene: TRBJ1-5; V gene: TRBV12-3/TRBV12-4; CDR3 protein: ASSLSTGDQPQH
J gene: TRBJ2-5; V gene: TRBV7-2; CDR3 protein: ASSLDGQTGSETQY
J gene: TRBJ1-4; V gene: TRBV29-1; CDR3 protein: SVESGGGEKLF
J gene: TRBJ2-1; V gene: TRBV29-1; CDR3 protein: SARGTSGGQSDGQF
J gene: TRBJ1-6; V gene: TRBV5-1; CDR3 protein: ASSLEGGLSPLH
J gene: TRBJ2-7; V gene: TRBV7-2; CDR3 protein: ASSLFSQASSYEQY
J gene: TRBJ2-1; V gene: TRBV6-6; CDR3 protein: ASSTYSEQF
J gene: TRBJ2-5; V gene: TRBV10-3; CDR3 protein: AISSEVRYQETQY
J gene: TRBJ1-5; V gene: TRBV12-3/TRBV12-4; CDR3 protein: ASSTGLKEAASNQPQH
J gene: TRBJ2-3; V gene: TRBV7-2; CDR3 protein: ASSLRRGETDTQY
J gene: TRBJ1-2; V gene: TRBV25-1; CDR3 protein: ASSESGTYGYT
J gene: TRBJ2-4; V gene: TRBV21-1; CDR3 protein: ASSKVRAQGASIELY
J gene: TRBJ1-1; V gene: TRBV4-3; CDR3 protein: ASSQSGVYTEAF
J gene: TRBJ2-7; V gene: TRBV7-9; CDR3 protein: ASSLVPGQGPYEQY
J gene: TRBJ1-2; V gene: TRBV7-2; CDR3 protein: ASTKDARGYT
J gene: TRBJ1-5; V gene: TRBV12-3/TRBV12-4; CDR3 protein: ASRRGNQPQH
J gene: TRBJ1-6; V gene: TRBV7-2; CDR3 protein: ASSLVGAQYNSPLH
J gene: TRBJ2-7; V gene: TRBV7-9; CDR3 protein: ASTSGTSGGYEQY
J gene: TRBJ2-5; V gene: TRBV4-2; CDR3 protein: ASSQKRTGEGGTQY
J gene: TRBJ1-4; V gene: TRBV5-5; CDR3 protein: ASSPQVSGDEKLF
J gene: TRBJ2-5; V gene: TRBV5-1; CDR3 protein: ASSLQEGEETQY
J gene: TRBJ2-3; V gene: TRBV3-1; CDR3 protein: ASSLAIRGNTDTQY
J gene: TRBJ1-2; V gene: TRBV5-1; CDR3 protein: ASSPGQVNYGYT
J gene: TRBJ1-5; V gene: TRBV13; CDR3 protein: ASSFFDQPQH
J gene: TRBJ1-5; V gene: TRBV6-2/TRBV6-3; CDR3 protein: ASTRIRNQPQH
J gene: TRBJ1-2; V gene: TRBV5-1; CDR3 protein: ASSPGAGEDGYT
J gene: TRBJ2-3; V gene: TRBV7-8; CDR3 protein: ASSLPLRMSVKYTQY
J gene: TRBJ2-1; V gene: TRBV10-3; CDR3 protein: AISELWGAPREDEQF
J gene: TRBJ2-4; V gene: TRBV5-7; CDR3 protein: ASSDREGKY
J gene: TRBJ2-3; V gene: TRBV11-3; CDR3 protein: ASSLGTAVTDTQY
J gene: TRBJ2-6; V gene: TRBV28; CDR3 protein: ASSLETSGANVLT
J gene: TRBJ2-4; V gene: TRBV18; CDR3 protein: ASSPPIDVNIQY
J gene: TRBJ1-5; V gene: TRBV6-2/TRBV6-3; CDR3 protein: ASDSYSNQPQH